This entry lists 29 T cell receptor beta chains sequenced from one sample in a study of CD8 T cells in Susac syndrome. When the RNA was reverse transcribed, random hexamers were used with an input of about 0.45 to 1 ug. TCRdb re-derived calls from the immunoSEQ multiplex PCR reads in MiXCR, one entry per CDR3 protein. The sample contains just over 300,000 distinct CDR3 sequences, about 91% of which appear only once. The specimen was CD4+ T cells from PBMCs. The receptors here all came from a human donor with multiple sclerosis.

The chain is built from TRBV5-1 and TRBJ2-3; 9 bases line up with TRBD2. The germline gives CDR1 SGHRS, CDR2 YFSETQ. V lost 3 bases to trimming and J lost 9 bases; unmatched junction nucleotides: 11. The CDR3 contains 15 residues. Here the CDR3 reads CASSSTGTSKGTQYF. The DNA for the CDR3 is TGCGCCAGCAGCTCGACCGGGACTAGCAAGGGGACGCAGTATTTT.

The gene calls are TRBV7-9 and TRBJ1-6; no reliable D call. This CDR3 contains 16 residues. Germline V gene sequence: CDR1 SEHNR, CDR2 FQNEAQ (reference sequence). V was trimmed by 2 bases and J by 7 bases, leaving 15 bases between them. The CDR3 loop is CASSLSGSSRNSPLHF. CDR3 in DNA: TGTGCCAGCAGCTTATCGGGGAGTTCAAGGAATTCACCCCTCCACTTT.

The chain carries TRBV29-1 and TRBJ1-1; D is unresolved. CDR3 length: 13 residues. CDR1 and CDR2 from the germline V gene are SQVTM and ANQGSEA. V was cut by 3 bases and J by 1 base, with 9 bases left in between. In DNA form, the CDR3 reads TGCAGCGTTGAGTGGCAGGCGAACACTGAAGCTTTCTTT. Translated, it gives CSVEWQANTEAFF.

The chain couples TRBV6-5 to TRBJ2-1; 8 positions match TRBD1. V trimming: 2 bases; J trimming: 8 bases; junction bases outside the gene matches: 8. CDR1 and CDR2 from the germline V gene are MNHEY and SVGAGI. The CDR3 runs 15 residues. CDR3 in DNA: TGTGCCAGCAGTTACGCCAGGGGGCGCTTCGATGAGCAGTTCTTC. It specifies CASSYARGRFDEQFF.

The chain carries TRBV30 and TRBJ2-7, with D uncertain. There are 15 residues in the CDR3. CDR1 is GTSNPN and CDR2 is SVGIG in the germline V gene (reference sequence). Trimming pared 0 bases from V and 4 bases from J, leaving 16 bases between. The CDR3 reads CAWSVPFKGSYEQYF. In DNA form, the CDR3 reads TGTGCCTGGAGTGTACCTTTTAAGGGTTCTTACGAGCAGTACTTC.

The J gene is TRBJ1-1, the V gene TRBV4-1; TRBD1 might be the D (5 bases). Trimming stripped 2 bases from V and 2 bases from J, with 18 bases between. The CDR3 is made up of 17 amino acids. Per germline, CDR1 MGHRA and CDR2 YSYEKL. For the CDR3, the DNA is TGCGCCAGCAGCCAAAGGGGCGGAGGGCAGGGTAACACTGAAGCTTTCTTT. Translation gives CASSQRGGGQGNTEAFF.

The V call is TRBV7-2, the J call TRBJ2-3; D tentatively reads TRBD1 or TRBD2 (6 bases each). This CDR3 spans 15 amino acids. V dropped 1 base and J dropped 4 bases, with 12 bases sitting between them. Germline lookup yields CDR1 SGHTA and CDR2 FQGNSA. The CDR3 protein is CASSLVGGPPDTQYF. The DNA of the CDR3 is TGTGCCAGCAGCTTAGTCGGGGGCCCCCCAGATACGCAGTATTTT.

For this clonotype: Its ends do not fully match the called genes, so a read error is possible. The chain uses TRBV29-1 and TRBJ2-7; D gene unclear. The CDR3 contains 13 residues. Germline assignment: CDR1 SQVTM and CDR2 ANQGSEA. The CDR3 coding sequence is TGCAGCGTAGAAGCAGACTTCACCTACGAGCAGTACTTC. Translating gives CSVEADFTYEQYF.

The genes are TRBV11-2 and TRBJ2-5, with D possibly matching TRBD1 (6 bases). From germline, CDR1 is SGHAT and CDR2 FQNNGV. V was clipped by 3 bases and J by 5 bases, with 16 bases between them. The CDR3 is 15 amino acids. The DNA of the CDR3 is TGTGCCAGCAGCTTCGGGACAATCCTTGGGGAGACCCAGTACTTC. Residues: CASSFGTILGETQYF.

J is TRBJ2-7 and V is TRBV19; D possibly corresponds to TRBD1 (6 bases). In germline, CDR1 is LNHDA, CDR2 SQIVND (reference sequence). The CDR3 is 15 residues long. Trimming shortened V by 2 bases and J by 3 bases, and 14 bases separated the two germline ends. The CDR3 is CASSIFPGAVYEQYF. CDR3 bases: TGTGCCAGTAGTATATTCCCAGGGGCCGTCTACGAGCAGTACTTC.

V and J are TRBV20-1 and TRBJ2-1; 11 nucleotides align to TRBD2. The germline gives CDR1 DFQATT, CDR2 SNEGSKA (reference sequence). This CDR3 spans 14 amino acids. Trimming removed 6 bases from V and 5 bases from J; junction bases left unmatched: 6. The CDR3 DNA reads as TGCAGTGCCAATAGCGGGAGGGCCAACAATGAGCAGTTCTTC. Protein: CSANSGRANNEQFF.

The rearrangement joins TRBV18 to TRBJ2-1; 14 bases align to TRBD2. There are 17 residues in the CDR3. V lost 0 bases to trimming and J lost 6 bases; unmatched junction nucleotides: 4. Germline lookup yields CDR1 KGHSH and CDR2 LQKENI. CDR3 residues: CASSPPSGTSGSNEQFF. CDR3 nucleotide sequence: TGTGCCAGCTCACCACCCTCCGGGACTAGCGGGAGCAATGAGCAGTTCTTC. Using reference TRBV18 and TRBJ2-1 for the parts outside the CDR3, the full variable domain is NAGVMQNPRHLVRRRGQEARLRCSPMKGHSHVYWYRQLPEEGLKFMVYLQKENIIDESGMPKERFSAEFPKEGPSILRIQQVVRGDSAAYFCASSPPSGTSGSNEQFFGPGTRLTVL.

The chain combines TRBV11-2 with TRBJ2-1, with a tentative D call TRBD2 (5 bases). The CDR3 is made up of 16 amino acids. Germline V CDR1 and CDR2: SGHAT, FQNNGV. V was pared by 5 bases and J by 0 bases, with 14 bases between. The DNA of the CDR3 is TGTGCCAGCAGCAAACAGCGGACCAGCTCCTACAATGAGCAGTTCTTC. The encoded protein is CASSKQRTSSYNEQFF.

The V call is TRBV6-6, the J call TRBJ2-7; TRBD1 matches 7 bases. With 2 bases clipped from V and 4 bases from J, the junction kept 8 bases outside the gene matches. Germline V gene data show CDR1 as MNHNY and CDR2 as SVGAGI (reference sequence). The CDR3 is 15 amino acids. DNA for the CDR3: TGTGCCAGCAGTTACAGTCCAGGGGGTCGGTACGAGCAGTACTTC. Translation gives CASSYSPGGRYEQYF.

The CDR3 loop reads CASSAGWQGGSPLHF. In nucleotides, the CDR3 is TGTGCCAGCAGTGCCGGATGGCAGGGTGGGTCACCCCTCCACTTT. J is TRBJ1-6 and V is TRBV2; a possible D gene is TRBD1 (5 bases). Germline V lookup: CDR1 SNHLY, CDR2 FYNNEI. The CDR3 has 15 amino acids. V was pared by 4 bases and J by 10 bases, with 17 bases between.

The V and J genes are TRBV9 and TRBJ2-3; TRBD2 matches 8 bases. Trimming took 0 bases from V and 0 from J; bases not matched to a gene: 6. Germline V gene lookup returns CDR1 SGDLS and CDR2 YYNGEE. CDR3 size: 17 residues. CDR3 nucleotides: TGTGCCAGCAGCGTAGGCGTTAGCGGGGCTAGCACAGATACGCAGTATTTT. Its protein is CASSVGVSGASTDTQYF.

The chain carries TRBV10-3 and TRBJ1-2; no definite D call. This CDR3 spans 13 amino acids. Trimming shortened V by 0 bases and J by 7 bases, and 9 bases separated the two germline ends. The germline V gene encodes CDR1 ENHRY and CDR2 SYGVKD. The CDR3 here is CAISESPGGGYTF. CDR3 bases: TGTGCCATCAGTGAGTCCCCCGGCGGTGGCTACACCTTC.

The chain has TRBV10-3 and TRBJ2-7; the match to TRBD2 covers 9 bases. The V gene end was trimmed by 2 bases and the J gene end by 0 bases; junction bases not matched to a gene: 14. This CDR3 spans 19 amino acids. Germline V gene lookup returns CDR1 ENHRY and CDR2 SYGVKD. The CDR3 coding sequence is TGTGCCATCAGTGAGGTGTTCAGAAAGGCTAGCGGGGACTCCTACGAGCAGTACTTC. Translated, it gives CAISEVFRKASGDSYEQYF.

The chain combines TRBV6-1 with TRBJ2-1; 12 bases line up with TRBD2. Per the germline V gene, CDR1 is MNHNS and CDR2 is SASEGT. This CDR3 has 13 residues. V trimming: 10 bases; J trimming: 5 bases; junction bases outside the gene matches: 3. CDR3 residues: CATRTSGNNEQFF. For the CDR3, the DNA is TGTGCCACCCGGACTAGCGGGAACAATGAGCAGTTCTTC.

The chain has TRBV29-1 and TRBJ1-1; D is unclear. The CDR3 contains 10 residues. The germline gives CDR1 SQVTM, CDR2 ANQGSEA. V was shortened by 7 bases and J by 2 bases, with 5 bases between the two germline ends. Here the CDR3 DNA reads TGCAGCGCTTCAAACACTGAAGCTTTCTTT. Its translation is CSASNTEAFF.

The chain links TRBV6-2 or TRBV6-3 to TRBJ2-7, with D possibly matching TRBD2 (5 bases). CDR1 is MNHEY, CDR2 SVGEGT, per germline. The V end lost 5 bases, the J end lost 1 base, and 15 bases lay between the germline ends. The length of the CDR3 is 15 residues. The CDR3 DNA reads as TGTGCCAGCAGTCCCCCATCGGGGATGTCCTACGAGCAGTACTTC. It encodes CASSPPSGMSYEQYF.

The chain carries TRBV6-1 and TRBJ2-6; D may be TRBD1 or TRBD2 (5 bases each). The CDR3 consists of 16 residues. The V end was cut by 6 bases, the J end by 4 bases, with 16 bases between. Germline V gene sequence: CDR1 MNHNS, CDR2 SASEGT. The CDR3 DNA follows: TGTGCCAGCAGGACCGATGCCGGGGCGGGGGCCAACGTCCTGACTTTC. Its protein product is CASRTDAGAGANVLTF.

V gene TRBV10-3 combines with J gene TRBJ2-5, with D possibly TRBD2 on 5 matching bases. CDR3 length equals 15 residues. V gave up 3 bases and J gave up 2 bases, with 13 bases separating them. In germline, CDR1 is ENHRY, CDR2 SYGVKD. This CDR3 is CAISEGFRGQETQYF. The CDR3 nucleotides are TGTGCCATCAGTGAAGGGTTTCGGGGACAAGAGACCCAGTACTTC.

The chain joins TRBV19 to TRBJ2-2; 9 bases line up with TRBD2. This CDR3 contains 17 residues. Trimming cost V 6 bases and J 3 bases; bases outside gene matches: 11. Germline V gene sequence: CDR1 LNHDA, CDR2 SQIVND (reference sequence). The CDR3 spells CASSPFLAGPDTGELFF. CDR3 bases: TGTGCCAGTAGCCCATTCCTAGCGGGGCCGGACACCGGGGAGCTGTTTTTT.

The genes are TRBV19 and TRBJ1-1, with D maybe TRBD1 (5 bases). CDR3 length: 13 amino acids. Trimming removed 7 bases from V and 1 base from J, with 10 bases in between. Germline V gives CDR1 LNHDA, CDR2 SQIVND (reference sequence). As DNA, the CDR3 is TGTGCCAGTACTAGGAGGGGGAACACTGAAGCTTTCTTT. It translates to CASTRRGNTEAFF.

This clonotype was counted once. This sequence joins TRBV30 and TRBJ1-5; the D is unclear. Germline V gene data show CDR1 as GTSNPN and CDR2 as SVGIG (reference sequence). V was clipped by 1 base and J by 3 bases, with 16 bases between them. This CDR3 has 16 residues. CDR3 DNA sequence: TGTGCCTGGAGTGACCAGAGGCAGGAGATCAATCAGCCCCAGCATTTT. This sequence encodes CAWSDQRQEINQPQHF. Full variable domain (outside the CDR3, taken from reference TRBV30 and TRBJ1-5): SQTIHQWPATLVQPVGSPLSLECTVEGTSNPNLYWYRQAAGRGLQLLFYSVGIGQISSEVPQNLSASRPQDRQFILSSKKLLLSDSGFYLCAWSDQRQEINQPQHFGDGTRLSIL.

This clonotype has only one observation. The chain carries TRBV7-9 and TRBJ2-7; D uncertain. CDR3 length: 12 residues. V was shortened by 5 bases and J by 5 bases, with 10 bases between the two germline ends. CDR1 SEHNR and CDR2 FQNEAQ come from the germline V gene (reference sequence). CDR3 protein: CASSRVKDEQYF. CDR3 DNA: TGTGCCAGCAGCCGCGTTAAGGACGAGCAGTACTTC.

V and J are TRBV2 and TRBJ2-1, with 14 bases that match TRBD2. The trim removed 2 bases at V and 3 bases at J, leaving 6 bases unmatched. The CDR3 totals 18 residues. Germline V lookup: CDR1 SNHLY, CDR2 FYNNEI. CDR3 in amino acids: CASSEWGLAGDVYNEQFF. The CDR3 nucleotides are TGTGCCAGCAGTGAATGGGGACTAGCGGGAGATGTCTACAATGAGCAGTTCTTC.

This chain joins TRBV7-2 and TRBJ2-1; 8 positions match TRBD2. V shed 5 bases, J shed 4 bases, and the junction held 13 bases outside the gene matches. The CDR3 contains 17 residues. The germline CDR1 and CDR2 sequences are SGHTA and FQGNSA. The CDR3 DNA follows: TGTGCCAGCAGCGGCAGAACAACTAGCGGAAATTACAATGAGCAGTTCTTC. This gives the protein CASSGRTTSGNYNEQFF.